Listed here are 6 T cell receptor beta chains from one sample, sequenced in a study of cytomegalovirus exposure and HLA in healthy donors. PCR employed 60 Vbeta and 13 Jbeta primers. Sequencing was performed with immunoSEQ multiplex PCR; in TCRdb, only in-frame clones are kept and a portion is missing. The sample holds about 96,000 clones, 60% to 80% seen once. The sample comprised PBMCs. These receptors originate from a man aged 50 or older in good health and CMV-seropositive.

The chain joins TRBV7-2 to TRBJ1-5, with D unclear. V was clipped by 5 bases and J by 0 bases, with 8 bases between them. The length of the CDR3 is 14 residues. Germline V gene sequence: CDR1 SGHTA, CDR2 FQGNSA. The CDR3 coding sequence is TGTGCCAGCAGCCCAGACTATAGCAATCAGCCCCAGCATTTT. Translating it yields CASSPDYSNQPQHF.

This clone has only one observation. The J gene is TRBJ1-6, the V gene TRBV28; the match to TRBD1 covers 7 bases. The germline CDR1 and CDR2 sequences are MDHEN and SYDVKM. V lost 2 bases, J lost 5 bases, and 3 bases stayed unmatched. This CDR3 contains 15 residues. CDR3 loop: CASSLRDRDNSPLHF. The CDR3 region has the DNA TGTGCCAGCAGTTTAAGGGACAGAGATAATTCACCCCTCCACTTT.

The V call is TRBV7-3, the J call TRBJ1-1; the D gene is possibly TRBD1 (6 bases). Germline-derived CDR1 and CDR2 are SGHTA and FQGTGA. Trimming cost V 10 bases and J 1 base, with 19 bases left between them. The CDR3 consists of 15 residues. DNA for the CDR3: TGTGCCACTAGACAGGATCCGGGGACGAACACTGAAGCTTTCTTT. It yields the protein CATRQDPGTNTEAFF.

The gene calls are TRBV7-3 and TRBJ2-7, with 7 positions matching TRBD1. CDR3 length: 14 residues. Germline values: CDR1 SGHTA, CDR2 FQGTGA. V lost 0 bases to trimming and J lost 5 bases; unmatched junction nucleotides: 4. CDR3 sequence (DNA): TGTGCCAGCAGCTTAACCGGGACAGAACACGAGCAGTACTTC. Protein sequence: CASSLTGTEHEQYF. The full variable domain, rest sourced from reference TRBV7-3 and TRBJ2-7, is GAGVSQTPSNKVTEKGKYVELRCDPISGHTALYWYRQSLGQGPEFLIYFQGTGAADDSGLPNDRFFAVRPEGSVSTLKIQRTERGDSAVYLCASSLTGTEHEQYFGPGTRLTVT.

This clone was observed once. The V call is TRBV19, the J call TRBJ1-2; 8 bases agree with TRBD1. The CDR3 is 18 amino acids. Trimming at V came to 5 bases and at J to 3 bases, leaving 17 bases not matched to a gene. From germline, CDR1 is LNHDA and CDR2 SQIVND (reference sequence). The CDR3 nucleotides read TGTGCCAGTAGTTTACTGCCCGGACAGGGAGGGTGGGACTATGGCTACACCTTC. Residues: CASSLLPGQGGWDYGYTF.

This clone came up once. At one boundary the junction diverges from the germline segment, which might be a read error. V is TRBV30 and J is TRBJ1-6, with D possibly TRBD1 on 5 matching bases. This CDR3 spans 13 amino acids. The V gene's germline CDR1 is GTSNPN and CDR2 SVGIG (reference sequence). CDR3 coding DNA: TGTGCCTGGGGGAGGGCAGGGAGTTCACCCCTCAACTTT. Translating gives CAWGRAGSSPLNF.